These 18 T cell receptor beta chains share one sample of origin, sequenced in a study of regulatory T cells in long-lasting Graves disease. Described time point: newly diagnosed GD, antithyroid drugs for less than 3 months. Preparation of the TCR library used RNA extracted from PBMCs. Arm-PCR of CDR3 regions and iRepertoire HTBI primers were the basis on which TCR beta libraries were built. TCRdb analysed the multiplex PCR reads with MiXCR anew, one entry per CDR3 protein. The data contain about 530,000 distinct CDR3 sequences, roughly 16% of them singletons. The sample was also linked to a second study, of T cells in Graves' hyperthyroidism and ophthalmopathy.

The starting material was peripheral blood mononuclear cells (PBMCs), obtained at new diagnosis, from a patient treated with antithyroid drugs. The receptor set was obtained from a woman between 40 and 65 years old with Graves disease.

The chain employs TRBV12-3 or TRBV12-4 and TRBJ1-2, with no clear D. The CDR3 is 15 residues long. V was shortened by 3 bases and J by 3 bases, with 14 bases between the two germline ends. The CDR3 region is CASSLAPPPDYGYTF. The DNA for the CDR3 is TGTGCCAGCAGTTTGGCTCCCCCCCCAGACTATGGCTACACCTTC.

In its sample, this clonotype was seen many times. The V and J genes are TRBV2 and TRBJ1-2, with a tentative D call TRBD1 (6 bases). Germline V gives CDR1 SNHLY, CDR2 FYNNEI. V was shortened by 5 bases and J by 8 bases, with 18 bases between the two germline ends. The CDR3 contains 14 residues. The chain's CDR3 is CASSSDGAGGGYTF. The CDR3 region has the DNA TGTGCCAGCAGTTCGGACGGCGCCGGGGGCGGCTACACCTTC.

The chain recombines TRBV20-1 with TRBJ1-1, with 9 bases that match TRBD1. The CDR3 runs 11 residues. V shed 5 bases, J shed 8 bases, and the junction held 3 bases outside the gene matches. The germline V gene encodes CDR1 DFQATT and CDR2 SNEGSKA (reference sequence). The CDR3: CSAETGGEAFF. CDR3 coding DNA: TGCAGTGCTGAAACAGGGGGCGAAGCTTTCTTT.

For this clonotype: A much larger clone sits a single nucleotide away, making a read error possible. This chain uses TRBV2 with TRBJ1-4; D might be TRBD1 (6 bases). This CDR3 is built from 14 residues. The germline gives CDR1 SNHLY, CDR2 FYNNEI. The CDR3 DNA sequence: TGTGCCAGCAGTGCCGGGGGGCGGACTGAAAAACTGCTTTTT. It translates to CASSAGGRTEKLLF. Supplemented by reference TRBV2 and TRBJ1-4, the full variable domain reads EPEVTQTPSHQVTQMGQEVILRCVPISNHLYFYWYRQILGQKVEFLVSFYNNEISEKSEIFDDQFSVERPDGSNFTLKIRSTKLEDSAMYFCASSAGGRTEKLLFGSGTQLSVL.

This clonotype was picked up a small number of times. V usage is TRBV4-2 and J usage is TRBJ2-3; D not certain. The CDR3 length is 17 residues. Germline V gene sequence: CDR1 LGHNA, CDR2 YNFKEQ. Trimming took 0 bases from V and 6 from J, leaving 19 bases between them. CDR3 loop: CASSQDRAPSPMDTQYF. The CDR3 coding sequence is TGTGCCAGCAGCCAAGATCGGGCGCCGAGTCCAATGGATACGCAGTATTTT.

This clonotype was detected many times. The chain uses TRBV19 and TRBJ1-4; D is perhaps TRBD1 (5 bases). The CDR3 has 15 residues. The V gene's germline CDR1 is LNHDA and CDR2 SQIVND (reference sequence). Trimming shortened V by 3 bases and J by 8 bases, and 16 bases separated the two germline ends. The CDR3 bases are TGTGCCAGTAGTATCTCCCGTCAGGGTAACGAAAAACTGTTTTTT. Its protein is CASSISRQGNEKLFF.

The chain employs TRBV2 and TRBJ2-2; D may be TRBD1 (6 bases). V gave up 10 bases and J gave up 6 bases, with 15 bases separating them. The CDR3 spans 13 residues. Germline lookup yields CDR1 SNHLY and CDR2 FYNNEI. The CDR3 spells CATQGLGAGELFF. CDR3 DNA sequence: TGTGCCACCCAGGGGCTGGGTGCCGGGGAGCTGTTTTTT.

In the case of this clonotype: The conserved final phenylalanine or tryptophan is absent from the CDR3, which likely points to a read error. The rearrangement joins TRBV5-1 to TRBJ1-2; D is ambiguous. This CDR3 comprises 14 residues. The germline CDR1 and CDR2 sequences are SGHRS and YFSETQ. Trimming removed 0 bases at V and 1 base at J, with 7 bases between. CDR3 residues: CASSLGGVNYGYTS. The CDR3 DNA reads as TGCGCCAGCAGCTTGGGAGGCGTTAACTATGGCTACACCTCC.

In its sample, this clonotype was seen many times. The chain couples TRBV11-2 to TRBJ2-5; possible D gene TRBD2, 6 bases. With 3 bases removed from V and 1 base from J, the gap between germline ends came to 9 bases. CDR3 length: 14 amino acids. CDR1 is SGHAT and CDR2 is FQNNGV in the germline V gene. CDR3 sequence reads: CASSFGAGQETQYF. The CDR3 DNA is TGTGCCAGCAGCTTTGGAGCGGGCCAAGAGACCCAGTACTTC.

The chain is built from TRBV19 and TRBJ1-1, with 10 bases fitting TRBD1. Looked up from germline, CDR1 is LNHDA and CDR2 is SQIVND (reference sequence). Trimming took 11 bases from V and 4 from J; bases not matched to a gene: 4. The CDR3 has 12 residues. CDR3 nucleotide sequence: TGTGCCTCTGGACAGGGGGTCACTGAAGCTTTCTTT. This codes for CASGQGVTEAFF.

This clonotype was detected only a few times. The V and J genes are TRBV25-1 and TRBJ2-1; a weak D match, TRBD2 (6 bases). Germline V gene sequence: CDR1 MGHDK, CDR2 SYGVNS. The CDR3 has 13 residues. Between the trimmed V and J ends, which lost 3 bases and 8 bases, there was a span of 11 bases. The CDR3 reads CASSDWGDDEQFF. In nucleotides, the CDR3 is TGTGCCAGCAGTGATTGGGGGGACGATGAGCAGTTCTTC.

Ten or more counts support this clonotype. The chain has TRBV7-2 and TRBJ1-1; D unclear. This CDR3 has 13 residues. Germline values: CDR1 SGHTA, CDR2 FQGNSA. Deletions cut 5 bases from V and 1 base from J, with 8 bases between. This CDR3 is CASSVSRNTEAFF. DNA of the CDR3: TGTGCCAGCAGCGTAAGTAGGAACACTGAAGCTTTCTTT.

Many counts were recorded for this clonotype. The J gene is TRBJ1-1, the V gene TRBV12-5; TRBD1 might be the D (6 bases). CDR1 LGHNT and CDR2 FRNRAP come from the germline V gene. This CDR3 is built from 12 residues. DNA for the CDR3: TGTGCCAGCAGGACAGAGAACACTGAAGCTTTCTTT. Amino acids: CASRTENTEAFF.

The chain employs TRBV24-1 and TRBJ1-1; 8 bases are shared with TRBD1. V shed 1 base, J shed 5 bases, and the junction held 8 bases outside the gene matches. Germline values: CDR1 KGHDR, CDR2 SFDVKD. This CDR3 contains 16 residues. Here the CDR3 DNA reads TGTGCCACCAGTGATTTCAAGCACAGGGGGTGGACTGAAGCTTTCTTT. This translates into CATSDFKHRGWTEAFF.

This clonotype was detected a few times. The chain recombines TRBV10-3 with TRBJ2-1, with 14 nucleotides matching TRBD2. The length of the CDR3 is 14 residues. After removal of 4 bases from V and 8 bases from J, the junction contained 1 base not matched to a gene. Per germline, CDR1 ENHRY and CDR2 SYGVKD. The chain's CDR3 is CAISGLAGGDEQFF. The CDR3, as DNA: TGTGCCATCAGTGGACTAGCGGGGGGGGATGAGCAGTTCTTC.

V is TRBV19 and J is TRBJ1-6; a weak D match, TRBD1 (6 bases). Germline V CDR1 and CDR2: LNHDA, SQIVND (reference sequence). CDR3 length: 16 residues. V was shortened by 7 bases and J by 4 bases, with 17 bases between the two germline ends. The CDR3 reads CASTDSPDPYNSPLHF. CDR3 DNA: TGTGCCAGTACGGACAGCCCTGATCCATATAATTCACCCCTCCACTTT.

This clonotype appeared many times. The chain uses TRBV4-1 and TRBJ2-7; 9 bases map to TRBD1. This CDR3 region has 15 residues. V lost 3 bases and J lost 5; bases outside the gene matches: 8. CDR1 and CDR2 (germline): MGHRA, YSYEKL. CDR3 coding DNA: TGCGCCAGCAGCCACCCGGGACAGGGCGTCGACGAGCAGTACTTC. Translating it yields CASSHPGQGVDEQYF.

The V and J genes are TRBV2 and TRBJ1-2; no definite D call. The germline CDR1 and CDR2 sequences are SNHLY and FYNNEI. Trimming stripped 6 bases from V and 7 bases from J, with 12 bases between. The CDR3 runs 12 residues. CDR3 nucleotide sequence: TGTGCCAGCAGCCCCGGTATTTCTGGCTACACCTTC. This codes for CASSPGISGYTF.